The next 23 T cell receptor beta chains were all read from a single sample in a study of blood T cell repertoires in COVID-19. This table comes from immunoSEQ multiplex PCR, and its TCRdb copy is limited to in-frame clones, with some not included. The sample lists about 140,000 clones; 70% to 80% were seen once. Sequencing was performed on peripheral blood. The receptors stem from a woman aged 45-65 years with active or convalescent COVID-19.

The V gene is TRBV5-1, the J gene TRBJ2-7, with a weak D call TRBD1 (7 bases). Germline values: CDR1 SGHRS, CDR2 YFSETQ. V was shortened by 6 bases and J by 5 bases, with 18 bases between the two germline ends. The CDR3 length is 14 residues. As DNA, the CDR3 is TGCGCCAGCACTACAGGGGTTGGGGGGCACGAGCAGTACTTC. Residues: CASTTGVGGHEQYF.

The chain recombines TRBV7-2 with TRBJ2-3; TRBD2 aligns across 9 bases. Germline-derived CDR1 and CDR2 are SGHTA and FQGNSA. After removal of 1 base from V and 2 bases from J, the junction contained 4 bases not matched to a gene. CDR3 length equals 16 residues. The CDR3, as DNA: TGTGCCAGCAGCTTAGAGCGGGGGGCCTACACAGATACGCAGTATTTT. It yields the protein CASSLERGAYTDTQYF.

The gene calls are TRBV4-2 and TRBJ1-5, with D perhaps TRBD1 (6 bases). Germline values: CDR1 LGHNA, CDR2 YNFKEQ. Trimming took off 0 bases at V and 6 bases at J, with 15 bases between the two ends. The CDR3 sequence is 16 residues long. DNA for the CDR3: TGTGCCAGCAGCCAAGATCTGCGGGGGGCCGGTCAGCCCCAGCATTTT. Translation: CASSQDLRGAGQPQHF.

This clone has more than one count but fewer than ten. The V call is TRBV19, the J call TRBJ1-2; 7 nucleotides line up with TRBD1. V was pared by 0 bases and J by 3 bases, with 4 bases of the junction left unmatched. Germline CDR1 reads LNHDA; CDR2 reads SQIVND (reference sequence). The CDR3 sequence is 15 residues long. Here the CDR3 reads CASSIDRTGDYGYTF. In nucleotides, the CDR3 is TGTGCCAGTAGTATAGACCGGACAGGCGACTATGGCTACACCTTC.

J is TRBJ1-3 and V is TRBV6-5; D possibly corresponds to TRBD1 (6 bases). This CDR3 region has 15 residues. Germline V gene data show CDR1 as MNHEY and CDR2 as SVGAGI. V shed 5 bases and J shed 2 bases, with 13 bases lying between them. The CDR3 DNA reads TGTGCCAGCAGTACCGGGACAACAACTGGAAACACCATATATTTT. It is translated as CASSTGTTTGNTIYF.

The chain employs TRBV2 and TRBJ1-6, with TRBD1 matching 10 bases. Trimming at V came to 10 bases and at J to 7 bases, leaving 4 bases not matched to a gene. The germline gives CDR1 SNHLY, CDR2 FYNNEI. The CDR3 length is 13 residues. As DNA, the CDR3 is TGTGCCACCACGGGACAGGGGAATTCACCCCTCCACTTT. Translating it yields CATTGQGNSPLHF.

The V and J genes are TRBV2 and TRBJ1-5, with D tentatively TRBD1 (6 bases). Trimming cost V 7 bases and J 0 bases, with 7 bases left between them. The CDR3 has 13 residues. In germline, CDR1 is SNHLY, CDR2 FYNNEI. The CDR3 spells CASKDSSNQPQHF. CDR3 coding DNA: TGTGCCAGCAAGGACAGTAGCAATCAGCCCCAGCATTTT. The variable domain in full, with the rest retrieved from reference TRBV2 and TRBJ1-5, is EPEVTQTPSHQVTQMGQEVILRCVPISNHLYFYWYRQILGQKVEFLVSFYNNEISEKSEIFDDQFSVERPDGSNFTLKIRSTKLEDSAMYFCASKDSSNQPQHFGDGTRLSIL.

This chain links TRBV7-6 with TRBJ2-3, with 13 nucleotides matching TRBD2. The V and J ends lost 5 bases and 0 bases, in that order; junction bases with no gene match: 8. Looked up from germline, CDR1 is SGHVS and CDR2 is FNYEAQ. This CDR3 has 18 amino acids. CDR3 amino acids: CASSLLGTSGVSTDTQYF. CDR3 DNA sequence: TGTGCCAGCAGCCTACTCGGGACTAGCGGGGTTAGCACAGATACGCAGTATTTT.

The chain has TRBV2 and TRBJ1-5, with TRBD1 matching over 8 bases. The CDR3 sequence is 15 residues long. Trimming removed 7 bases from V and 3 bases from J; junction bases left unmatched: 8. Germline values: CDR1 SNHLY, CDR2 FYNNEI. CDR3 nucleotides: TGTGCCAGCAACCCGGACAGGGCCCCCAATCAGCCCCAGCATTTT. It translates to CASNPDRAPNQPQHF.

The genes are TRBV28 and TRBJ1-5; D uncertain. V lost 2 bases, J lost 4 bases, and 6 bases lay in between. Germline CDR1 reads MDHEN; CDR2 reads SYDVKM. The CDR3 extends over 13 amino acids. The DNA for the CDR3 is TGTGCCAGCAGTTTAGCCAGGAATCAGCCCCAGCATTTT. Its protein is CASSLARNQPQHF.

The rearrangement links TRBV4-2 to TRBJ2-2; D might be TRBD1 (5 bases). Germline lookup yields CDR1 LGHNA and CDR2 YNFKEQ. V lost 3 bases to trimming and J lost 6 bases, with 11 bases between them. This CDR3 region has 14 residues. CDR3: CASSQAGSAGELFF. CDR3 DNA sequence: TGTGCCAGCAGCCAGGCAGGGTCAGCCGGGGAGCTGTTTTTT.

The chain recombines TRBV5-6 with TRBJ1-2, with 7 bases identical to TRBD1. Germline V gives CDR1 SGHDT, CDR2 YYEEEE. The CDR3 has 15 residues. With 5 bases clipped from V and 4 bases from J, the junction kept 11 bases outside the gene matches. Written as DNA, the CDR3 is TGTGCCAGCAGTGATACAGGGGAAACGATCTATGGCTACACCTTC. This sequence encodes CASSDTGETIYGYTF. Drawing the rest from reference TRBV5-6 and TRBJ1-2, the complete variable domain is DAGVTQSPTHLIKTRGQQVTLRCSPKSGHDTVSWYQQALGQGPQFIFQYYEEEERQRGNFPDRFSGHQFPNYSSELNVNALLLGDSALYLCASSDTGETIYGYTFGSGTRLTVV.

The chain is built from TRBV6-5 and TRBJ2-1; 9 positions agree with TRBD2. Germline assignment: CDR1 MNHEY and CDR2 SVGAGI. This CDR3 has 15 residues. V gave up 6 bases and J gave up 6 bases; unmatched junction bases: 9. CDR3 protein: CASRVSGGLFNEQFF. CDR3 coding DNA: TGTGCCAGCAGGGTCAGCGGGGGGCTATTCAATGAGCAGTTCTTC.

This clone occurred once. The V call is TRBV7-3, the J call TRBJ2-1; 8 bases are shared with TRBD2. The germline V gene has CDR1 SGHTA and CDR2 FQGTGA. V trimming: 1 base; J trimming: 3 bases; junction bases outside the gene matches: 2. The CDR3 is 15 residues long. This CDR3 is CASSLIAGGYNEQFF. The CDR3 DNA follows: TGTGCCAGCAGCTTAATTGCGGGAGGCTACAATGAGCAGTTCTTC.

CDR3 amino acids: CASSHGVAGGQETQYF. The CDR3, as DNA: TGTGCCAGCAGCCACGGGGTAGCGGGGGGACAAGAGACCCAGTACTTC. V and J are TRBV6-2 or TRBV6-3 and TRBJ2-5; 10 nucleotides line up with TRBD2. This CDR3 is 16 amino acids long. CDR1 and CDR2 (germline): MNHEY, SVGEGT. V lost 6 bases, J lost 2 bases, and 9 bases stayed unmatched.

The rearrangement joins TRBV7-8 to TRBJ2-5; 7 nucleotides line up with TRBD2. In germline, CDR1 is SGHVS, CDR2 FQNEAQ. This CDR3 comprises 14 residues. The V segment lost 5 bases and the J segment 1 base; nucleotides outside the gene matches: 4. The CDR3 region has the DNA TGTGCCAGCAGCGGCCGGGGGGTCCAAGAGACCCAGTACTTC. It specifies CASSGRGVQETQYF.

This chain connects TRBV29-1 to TRBJ2-6; D is possibly TRBD1 (5 bases). This CDR3 contains 13 residues. The V and J ends lost 4 bases and 2 bases respectively, with 6 bases between them. CDR1 and CDR2 (germline): SQVTM, ANQGSEA. DNA for the CDR3: TGCAGCGTTGCAGGGACTGGGGCCAACGTCCTGACTTTC. Protein product: CSVAGTGANVLTF. The variable domain in full, with the rest retrieved from reference TRBV29-1 and TRBJ2-6, is SAVISQKPSRDICQRGTSLTIQCQVDSQVTMMFWYRQQPGQSLTLIATANQGSEATYESGFVIDKFPISRPNLTFSTLTVSNMSPEDSSIYLCSVAGTGANVLTFGAGSRLTVL.

This sequence joins TRBV20-1 and TRBJ1-2, with D unresolved. Germline V gives CDR1 DFQATT, CDR2 SNEGSKA (reference sequence). V lost 3 bases, J lost 8 bases, and 7 bases lay in between. This CDR3 is 10 amino acids long. The CDR3 here is CSASWAGYTF. DNA of the CDR3: TGCAGTGCTAGTTGGGCGGGCTACACCTTC.

As to this clone: At one boundary the junction diverges from the germline segment, which might be a read error. This chain links TRBV6-5 with TRBJ2-7; 9 bases align to TRBD1. Germline CDR1 reads MNHEY; CDR2 reads SVGAGI. This CDR3 is built from 13 residues. The CDR3 sequence is CASRPGQGHFLFF. DNA for the CDR3: TGTGCCAGCAGGCCGGGACAGGGACATTTTCTTTTTTTC.

This rearrangement joins TRBV28 to TRBJ1-1; D perhaps matches TRBD1 (5 bases). The V end lost 5 bases, the J end lost 4 bases, and 11 bases lay between the germline ends. Germline CDR1 MDHEN, CDR2 SYDVKM. The CDR3 runs 13 residues. The CDR3 reads CASSRDSGTEAFF. The CDR3 DNA is TGTGCCAGCAGTAGGGACTCTGGCACTGAAGCTTTCTTT. Looking up the rest from reference TRBV28 and TRBJ1-1 gives the full variable domain: DVKVTQSSRYLVKRTGEKVFLECVQDMDHENMFWYRQDPGLGLRLIYFSYDVKMKEKGDIPEGYSVSREKKERFSLILESASTNQTSMYLCASSRDSGTEAFFGQGTRLTVV.

The gene calls are TRBV11-2 and TRBJ1-2; TRBD1 matches at 8 bases. Looked up from germline, CDR1 is SGHAT and CDR2 is FQNNGV. There are 16 residues in the CDR3. V lost 5 bases to trimming and J lost 4 bases; unmatched junction nucleotides: 12. The CDR3 spells CASSPQPGGIGYGYTF. The CDR3, as DNA: TGTGCCAGCAGCCCACAACCAGGGGGCATTGGCTATGGCTACACCTTC.

In this sample, this clone turned up a few times. The gene calls are TRBV29-1 and TRBJ1-1, with D possibly being TRBD1 (5 bases). Germline CDR1 and CDR2: SQVTM and ANQGSEA. The ends were cut back, 3 bases at V and 0 bases at J, with 14 bases in the middle. The CDR3 is 15 amino acids. The CDR3 reads CSVDGQGSMNTEAFF. CDR3 bases: TGCAGCGTTGATGGCCAGGGAAGCATGAACACTGAAGCTTTCTTT.

The chain joins TRBV10-3 to TRBJ2-2, with a possible D match to TRBD1 (6 bases). CDR1 and CDR2 from the germline V gene are ENHRY and SYGVKD. V was cut by 0 bases and J by 1 base, with 12 bases left in between. The CDR3 consists of 17 residues. CDR3 DNA: TGTGCCATCAGTGAGTCGGGCACAGGGAAGAACACCGGGGAGCTGTTTTTT. The encoded protein is CAISESGTGKNTGELFF.